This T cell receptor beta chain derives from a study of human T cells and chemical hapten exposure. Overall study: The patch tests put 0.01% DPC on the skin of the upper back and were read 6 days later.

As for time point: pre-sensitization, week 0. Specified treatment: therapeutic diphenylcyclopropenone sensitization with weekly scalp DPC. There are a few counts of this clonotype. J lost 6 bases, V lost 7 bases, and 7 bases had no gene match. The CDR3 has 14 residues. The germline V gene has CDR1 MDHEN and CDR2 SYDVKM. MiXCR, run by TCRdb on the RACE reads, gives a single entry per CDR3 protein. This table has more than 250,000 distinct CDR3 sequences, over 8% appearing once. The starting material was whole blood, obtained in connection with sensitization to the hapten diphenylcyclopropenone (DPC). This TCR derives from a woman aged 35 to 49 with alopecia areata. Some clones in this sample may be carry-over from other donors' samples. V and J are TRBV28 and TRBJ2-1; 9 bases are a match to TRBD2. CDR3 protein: CASIVAGAPNEQFF. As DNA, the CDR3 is TGTGCCAGCATAGTAGCGGGAGCCCCCAATGAGCAGTTCTTC.